This is a list of T cell receptor beta chains from one sample in a study of PD-L1 blockade in urothelial cancer. Sequencing used immunoSEQ multiplex PCR; TCRdb keeps in-frame clones, though not all of them. The data contain 50,000 to 60,000 clones, more than 70% of them singletons. The specimen comprised PBMCs, sampled around atezolizumab (anti-PD-L1) treatment. These receptors came from a man in his forties or fifties with urothelial cancer. CDR3s include the opening cysteine and the closing phenylalanine or tryptophan. A D gene is named only where the DNA matches it firmly. Size is omitted from some rows. Given values are once, few, many or a class for expanded clones.

clone_size,j_call,v_call,d_call,cdr3_nt,cdr3_aa
.,TRBJ2-7,TRBV13,.,TGTGCCAGCAGCGCGCAGGAAAGCACCTACGAGCAGTACTTC,CASSAQESTYEQYF
.,TRBJ1-2,TRBV28,.,TGTGCCAGCAAGCCTGGGGGGGTAAAGAGTGGAAGCTATGGCTACACCTTC,CASKPGGVKSGSYGYTF
.,TRBJ2-4,TRBV27,.,TGTGCCAGCAGTCCAACGGACAGCTCCATTTTAGCCAAAAACATTCAGTACTTC,CASSPTDSSILAKNIQYF
.,TRBJ1-3,TRBV15,.,TGTGCCACCAGCGTCTATACTGGAAACACCATATATTTT,CATSVYTGNTIYF
.,TRBJ2-3,TRBV4-1,.,TGCGCCAGCAGCCTCTTTTTGGCGGACACAGATACGCAGTATTTT,CASSLFLADTDTQYF
.,TRBJ1-1,TRBV9,.,TGTGCCAGCAGCGTAGAGGCAGGAAACACTGAAGCTTTCTTT,CASSVEAGNTEAFF
.,TRBJ1-3,TRBV6-1,TRBD1,TGTGCCAGCAGGTATACAGGGGCTGGAAACACCATATATTTT,CASRYTGAGNTIYF
.,TRBJ2-3,TRBV7-2,TRBD2,TGTGCCAGCAGCACCAGACTAGCGGGAGTCACAGATACGCAGTATTTT,CASSTRLAGVTDTQYF
.,TRBJ1-2,TRBV5-4,.,TGTGCCAGCAGCTTAGAACAGGGACGCGGCTATGGCTACACCTTC,CASSLEQGRGYGYTF
.,TRBJ2-7,TRBV6-1,TRBD1,TGTGCCAGCAGGGGGACAGGAGACTACGAGCAGTACTTC,CASRGTGDYEQYF
.,TRBJ2-2,TRBV18,TRBD2,TGTGCCAGCTCCGGGACTAGCGTTCCCGGGGAGCTGTTTTTT,CASSGTSVPGELFF
.,TRBJ2-7,TRBV2,TRBD1,TGTGCCAGCGTAGCCGGACTGACCGACAGGGGGCTCGAGCAGTACTTC,CASVAGLTDRGLEQYF
once,TRBJ2-7,TRBV10-3,TRBD1,TGTGCCATCAGTACAACGACAGGGTTCTACGAGCAGTACTTC,CAISTTTGFYEQYF
.,TRBJ1-2,TRBV28,.,TGTGCCAGCAGGGTAGGGGGTAAGGATGGCTACACCTTC,CASRVGGKDGYTF
.,TRBJ2-7,TRBV6-5,TRBD1,TGTGCCAGCAGGGCGTTAGTGGCAGGGGGCTACGAGCAGTACTTC,CASRALVAGGYEQYF
.,TRBJ2-4,TRBV28,TRBD2,TGTGCCAGCAAGCAGCGGGGTGGAGGGAGCATTCAGTACTTC,CASKQRGGGSIQYF
.,TRBJ2-2,TRBV7-8,.,TGTGCCAGCAGCTTATTGACTACAAACACCGGGGAGCTGTTTTTT,CASSLLTTNTGELFF
.,TRBJ2-3,TRBV5-1,TRBD2,TGCGCCAGCAGCTTGGACGGTAGCGGGGTGGGAGATACGCAGTATTTT,CASSLDGSGVGDTQYF
.,TRBJ2-7,TRBV5-1,.,TGCGCCAGCAGCTTGGTCCCGGGGGACTCCTACGAGCAGTACTTC,CASSLVPGDSYEQYF
.,TRBJ1-6,TRBV5-5,.,TGTGCCAGCAGCTTGGACCCTTGGGGGCGGGATTCACCCCTCCACTTT,CASSLDPWGRDSPLHF
once,TRBJ2-1,TRBV2,TRBD2,TGTGCCAGCAGTGAAGAGGCGGGAGGGAGGAGTGAGCAGTTCTTC,CASSEEAGGRSEQFF
.,TRBJ1-4,TRBV11-2,.,TGTGCCAGCAGCTACACGGGTTTTGCAACTAATGAAAAACTGTTTTTT,CASSYTGFATNEKLFF
.,TRBJ1-5,TRBV19,.,TGTGCCAGTAGCCTCTTGTCGGGGTATAGCAATCAGCCCCAGCATTTT,CASSLLSGYSNQPQHF
.,TRBJ2-7,TRBV4-2,TRBD1,TGTGCCAGCAGCCAAGATTTGGGGACAGGGTCCCACGAGCAGTACTTC,CASSQDLGTGSHEQYF
.,TRBJ1-6,TRBV14,.,TGTGCCAGCAGTCCAAGTACAGGGCGGAATTCACCCCTCCACTTT,CASSPSTGRNSPLHF
once,TRBJ1-4,TRBV9,.,TGTGCCAGCAGCGGGCCAACACAGGAACTGTTTTTT,CASSGPTQELFF
few,TRBJ2-5,TRBV5-5,TRBD1,TGTGCCAGCAGCTTGGTGGGGACAGGGGGCCTGGAGACCCAGTACTTC,CASSLVGTGGLETQYF
.,TRBJ2-7,TRBV6-1,.,TGTGCCAGCAGCCTCACAGGGTTCTCATTCGAGCAGTACTTC,CASSLTGFSFEQYF
.,TRBJ2-3,TRBV4-2,.,TGTGCCAGCAGCCAAGATGGGCGGGCGGGACGCGGGCAGGGGGGTACAGATACGCAGTATTTT,CASSQDGRAGRGQGGTDTQYF
.,TRBJ1-5,TRBV19,.,TGTGCCAGTAGTATCCCCACAGGGTTGGTTCAGCCCCAGCATTTT,CASSIPTGLVQPQHF
.,TRBJ2-1,TRBV11-2,TRBD2,TGTGCCAGCGGGGGACTAGCGGGAGGTTACAATGAGCAGTTCTTC,CASGGLAGGYNEQFF
once,TRBJ2-2,TRBV27,.,TGTGCCAGCAGTTTTTTCGACACCGGGGAGCTGTTTTTT,CASSFFDTGELFF
.,TRBJ2-1,TRBV5-1,.,TGCGCCAGCAGCTTAAGGACAGCCAGGGACAATGAGCAGTTCTTC,CASSLRTARDNEQFF
.,TRBJ1-2,TRBV7-9,.,TGTGCCAGCAGCCCGGGGGTGAACTATGGCTACACCTTC,CASSPGVNYGYTF
.,TRBJ2-1,TRBV18,TRBD2,TGTGCCAGCTCACCAGGGGGACTAGCGGGAGGCAATGAGCAGTTCTTC,CASSPGGLAGGNEQFF
.,TRBJ1-2,TRBV27,.,TGTGCCAGCAGTTTATTCCCGGGGGACTATGGCTACACCTTC,CASSLFPGDYGYTF
.,TRBJ2-6,TRBV15,TRBD1,TGTGCCACCAGCAGAGATACAGGGGTGGCTGGGGCCAACGTCCTGACTTTC,CATSRDTGVAGANVLTF
.,TRBJ2-7,TRBV18,TRBD2,TGTGCCAGCTCACCACCGGGCGCTAGCGGGAGGTACGAGCAGTACTTC,CASSPPGASGRYEQYF
.,TRBJ2-2,TRBV6-1,.,TGTGCCAGCAGTGTGCATCCACGGTCCACCGGGGAGCTGTTTTTT,CASSVHPRSTGELFF
.,TRBJ1-1,TRBV5-1,.,TGCGCCAGCAGCTTGGAAAGACAGGCCAACACTGAAGCTTTCTTT,CASSLERQANTEAFF
.,TRBJ1-1,TRBV30,.,TGTGCCTGGAGTGTACACAGGGTAGGCACTGAAGCTTTCTTT,CAWSVHRVGTEAFF
.,TRBJ2-7,TRBV5-6,TRBD1,TGTGCCAGCAGCTTCAACAGGGGGCAATACGAGCAGTACTTC,CASSFNRGQYEQYF